What follows are 28 T cell receptor beta chains derived from one specimen sequenced in a study of T cell responses to AZD1222 COVID-19 vaccine. Libraries were prepared by immunoSEQ multiplex PCR; TCRdb keeps only in-frame clonotypes and omits some of them. Here the sample spans around 190,000 clones, 80% to 95% being singletons. Sequenced here: peripheral blood, sampled 28 days after the second AZD1222 dose. These receptors all come from an adult who received the AZD1222 COVID-19 vaccine.

V and J are TRBV27 and TRBJ1-5; no clear D gene. The CDR3 sequence is 14 residues long. Between the trimmed V and J ends, which lost 3 bases and 4 bases, there was a span of 10 bases. Germline CDR1 is MNHEY and CDR2 is SMNVEV (reference sequence). CDR3 nucleotides: TGTGCCAGCAGTTTGGGCGGACTGAATCAGCCCCAGCATTTT. This codes for CASSLGGLNQPQHF.

The table lists this clone with a count of one. The V gene is TRBV11-3, the J gene TRBJ2-3; TRBD1 is a possible D gene (6 bases). V lost 8 bases, J lost 5 bases, and 17 bases lay in between. The CDR3 has 14 amino acids. Germline V lookup: CDR1 SGHNT, CDR2 YENEEA. The CDR3 is CASSIQGMIDTQYF. The CDR3 nucleotides read TGTGCCAGCTCCATACAGGGTATGATAGATACGCAGTATTTT.

The chain couples TRBV27 to TRBJ2-7, with D unresolved. This CDR3 has 16 amino acids. Trimming removed 0 bases from V and 0 bases from J, with 12 bases in between. Germline CDR1 MNHEY, CDR2 SMNVEV (reference sequence). In DNA, the CDR3 is TGTGCCAGCAGTTTATCGACCAGACCCTCCTCCTACGAGCAGTACTTC. Translating gives CASSLSTRPSSYEQYF.

The V gene is TRBV6-5, the J gene TRBJ2-7; the match to TRBD1 covers 12 bases. The CDR3 covers 14 residues. The trim removed 6 bases at V and 4 bases at J, leaving 4 bases unmatched. Germline V gives CDR1 MNHEY, CDR2 SVGAGI. CDR3 amino acids: CASRVGQGAYEQYF. As DNA, the CDR3 is TGTGCCAGCAGGGTGGGACAGGGGGCTTACGAGCAGTACTTC.

This chain connects TRBV24-1 to TRBJ1-5; D call uncertain. V was pared by 7 bases and J by 15 bases, with 6 bases between. The CDR3 is made up of 8 amino acids. The germline CDR1 and CDR2 sequences are KGHDR and SFDVKD. CDR3 region: CATSLGHF. CDR3 bases: TGTGCCACCAGCCTGGGGCATTTT.

This rearrangement joins TRBV4-1 to TRBJ1-4; D unresolved. Germline assignment: CDR1 MGHRA and CDR2 YSYEKL. The germline V and J ends were trimmed by 4 bases and 0 bases, with 18 bases remaining between them. The CDR3 runs 18 residues. CDR3 residues: CASSLTGSEIATNEKLFF. CDR3 sequence (DNA): TGCGCCAGCAGCCTTACGGGTAGCGAGATTGCAACTAATGAAAAACTGTTTTTT.

This clone has ten or more counts. The chain carries TRBV6-2 or TRBV6-3 and TRBJ1-2; D call uncertain. CDR3 size: 11 residues. Germline loops: CDR1 MNHEY, CDR2 SVGEGT. The ends were cut back, 5 bases at V and 2 bases at J, with 3 bases in the middle. The CDR3 DNA reads TGTGCCAGCAGTGACAACTATGGCTACACCTTC. Its protein is CASSDNYGYTF.

J is TRBJ1-2 and V is TRBV29-1; D is unclear. Trimming shortened V by 2 bases and J by 8 bases, and 12 bases separated the two germline ends. Germline CDR1 SQVTM, CDR2 ANQGSEA. The CDR3 is 12 residues long. CDR3 amino acids: CSVERLGRGYTF. The CDR3 coding sequence is TGCAGCGTTGAACGTTTGGGGAGAGGCTACACCTTC.

The J gene is TRBJ1-1, the V gene TRBV6-5; unclear D gene. The CDR3 consists of 13 residues. Trimming left V 6 bases short and J 1 base short, with 9 bases between. CDR1 and CDR2 (germline): MNHEY, SVGAGI. The CDR3 protein is CASSLDGNTEAFF. The CDR3 DNA is TGTGCCAGCAGCCTCGACGGGAACACTGAAGCTTTCTTT.

This rearrangement joins TRBV5-8 to TRBJ2-1; the D gene is possibly TRBD1 (5 bases). CDR3 size: 14 residues. The ends were cut back, 6 bases at V and 4 bases at J, with 14 bases in the middle. Germline assignment: CDR1 SGHTS and CDR2 YDEGEE. The CDR3 nucleotides are TGTGCCAGCATCCAATTAGGGGTATACAATGAGCAGTTCTTC. Amino acid sequence: CASIQLGVYNEQFF.

The chain carries TRBV30 and TRBJ2-7; D possibly uses TRBD1 or TRBD2 (6 bases each). The germline V gene encodes CDR1 GTSNPN and CDR2 SVGIG (reference sequence). Trimming took 1 base from V and 7 from J, leaving 17 bases between them. The CDR3 runs to 14 residues. CDR3 in amino acids: CAWSEKGGSLEQYF. CDR3 coding DNA: TGTGCCTGGAGTGAAAAGGGGGGCTCTTTAGAGCAGTACTTC.

The chain recombines TRBV11-2 with TRBJ2-1, with 10 bases matching TRBD2. Germline V gene data show CDR1 as SGHAT and CDR2 as FQNNGV. The trim removed 3 bases at V and 4 bases at J, leaving 3 bases unmatched. CDR3 length: 15 amino acids. DNA for the CDR3: TGTGCCAGCAGCTTCAGCGGGGGGGCTTACAATGAGCAGTTCTTC. This sequence encodes CASSFSGGAYNEQFF. Full variable domain (outside the CDR3, taken from reference TRBV11-2 and TRBJ2-1): EAGVAQSPRYKIIEKRQSVAFWCNPISGHATLYWYQQILGQGPKLLIQFQNNGVVDDSQLPKDRFSAERLKGVDSTLKIQPAKLEDSAVYLCASSFSGGAYNEQFFGPGTRLTVL.

The gene calls are TRBV7-2 and TRBJ2-1, with unresolved D. The germline V and J ends were trimmed by 5 bases and 5 bases, with 7 bases remaining between them. The CDR3 sequence is 12 residues long. Germline CDR1 and CDR2: SGHTA and FQGNSA. The CDR3 spells CASSPTNNEQFF. CDR3 bases: TGTGCCAGCAGCCCCACAAACAATGAGCAGTTCTTC.

The chain combines TRBV27 with TRBJ2-7; D uncertain. CDR1 is MNHEY, CDR2 SMNVEV, per germline (reference sequence). V was trimmed by 3 bases and J by 0 bases, leaving 6 bases between them. This CDR3 contains 13 residues. The CDR3 spells CASSFRTSYEQYF. The CDR3 coding sequence is TGTGCCAGCAGTTTTCGGACCTCCTACGAGCAGTACTTC.

This clone turned up a few times. The genes are TRBV7-8 and TRBJ2-5; maybe TRBD1 (6 bases). The CDR3 extends over 13 amino acids. CDR1 is SGHVS, CDR2 FQNEAQ, per germline. V lost 5 bases and J lost 5, with 12 bases in between. CDR3 coding DNA: TGTGCCAGCAGCCTTAGGGGGTTGGAGACCCAGTACTTC. Translating it yields CASSLRGLETQYF.

The chain joins TRBV6-2 or TRBV6-3 to TRBJ1-5; 9 bases line up with TRBD1. Germline V gene sequence: CDR1 MNHEY, CDR2 SVGEGT. V lost 4 bases to trimming and J lost 4 bases; unmatched junction nucleotides: 5. The CDR3 totals 15 residues. CDR3 nucleotides: TGTGCCAGCAGTTTGTGGGACAGGGTTAATCAGCCCCAGCATTTT. Its translation: CASSLWDRVNQPQHF.

The chain carries TRBV11-2 and TRBJ2-7; 8 nucleotides line up with TRBD1. The length of the CDR3 is 16 residues. CDR1 and CDR2 from the germline V gene are SGHAT and FQNNGV. Trimming cost V 5 bases and J 0 bases; bases outside gene matches: 9. The CDR3 bases are TGTGCCAGCAGCGGATGGAGGACAGGGAGCTCCTACGAGCAGTACTTC. It encodes CASSGWRTGSSYEQYF.

The chain uses TRBV3-1 (or the pseudogene TRBV3-2) and TRBJ1-1; D unresolved. The CDR3 covers 14 residues. V was trimmed by 1 base and J by 4 bases, leaving 10 bases between them. Germline values: CDR1 LGHDT, CDR2 YNNKEL (reference sequence). In DNA form, the CDR3 reads TGTGCCAGCAGCCAAGGAGGGTCGGGCACTGAAGCTTTCTTT. It specifies CASSQGGSGTEAFF.

This clone was found a few times. The chain combines TRBV5-5 with TRBJ1-2; unclear D gene. CDR1 and CDR2 (germline): SGHKS, YYEKEE (reference sequence). This CDR3 is built from 16 residues. V was shortened by 4 bases and J by 8 bases, with 24 bases between the two germline ends. In DNA, the CDR3 is TGTGCCAGCAGCCTGAGTTATGACCGAGGGAATATAGGCTACACCTTC. Amino acid sequence: CASSLSYDRGNIGYTF.

CDR3 loop: CASSNPWGHGANVLTF. CDR3 coding DNA: TGTGCCAGCAGCAACCCTTGGGGGCATGGGGCCAACGTCCTGACTTTC. The gene calls are TRBV7-9 and TRBJ2-6; D is possibly TRBD1 (6 bases). Germline V gene data show CDR1 as SEHNR and CDR2 as FQNEAQ (reference sequence). V lost 5 bases and J lost 3, with 14 bases in between. CDR3 length: 16 amino acids.

The V call is TRBV4-3, the J call TRBJ1-4; D ambiguous. CDR1 and CDR2 (germline): LGHNA, YSLEER. V gave up 1 base and J gave up 0 bases, with 9 bases separating them. The CDR3 loop spans 16 amino acids. The CDR3 DNA is TGCGCCAGCAGCCAAGCCCCCGGAACAACTAATGAAAAACTGTTTTTT. Encoded protein: CASSQAPGTTNEKLFF.

The rearrangement links TRBV4-2 to TRBJ1-3; no clear D gene. Germline CDR1 is LGHNA and CDR2 is YNFKEQ. The CDR3 runs to 17 residues. The V and J ends lost 3 bases and 0 bases respectively, with 15 bases between them. This CDR3 is CASSQFKGMGSGNTIYF. Written as DNA, the CDR3 is TGTGCCAGCAGCCAGTTCAAAGGCATGGGCTCTGGAAACACCATATATTTT.

V gene TRBV7-8 combines with J gene TRBJ2-7; possibly TRBD1 or TRBD2 for D (6 bases each). The CDR3 length is 13 residues. The germline CDR1 and CDR2 sequences are SGHVS and FQNEAQ. V was trimmed by 6 bases and J by 2 bases, leaving 11 bases between them. The CDR3 nucleotides read TGTGCCAGCAGTCCAGGGGAGGCCTACGAGCAGTACTTC. It specifies CASSPGEAYEQYF.

V is TRBV6-2 or TRBV6-3 and J is TRBJ2-5; TRBD2 is a possible D gene (5 bases). The V end was cut by 3 bases, the J end by 5 bases, with 10 bases between. This CDR3 spans 13 amino acids. Germline V gene data show CDR1 as MNHEY and CDR2 as SVGEGT. The CDR3 bases are TGTGCCAGCAGTTATGGATCGGGGGAGACCCAGTACTTC. This codes for CASSYGSGETQYF.

This rearrangement joins TRBV6-1 to TRBJ1-5, with 10 nucleotides matching TRBD1. Per germline, CDR1 MNHNS and CDR2 SASEGT. V shed 4 bases and J 2 bases; nucleotides not matched to a gene: 14. This CDR3 region has 19 residues. CDR3 coding DNA: TGTGCCAGCAGTGGGTTACCGGGACAGGGGTTACTTCGCAATCAGCCCCAGCATTTT. It encodes CASSGLPGQGLLRNQPQHF.

The chain links TRBV5-6 to TRBJ1-6, with a possible D match to TRBD1 (6 bases). The V gene lost 1 base and the J gene lost 10 bases, with 15 bases spanning the gap. Germline values: CDR1 SGHDT, CDR2 YYEEEE. The length of the CDR3 is 15 residues. The CDR3 coding sequence is TGTGCCAGCAGCTTGATGTCTGGGACACACTCACCCCTCCACTTT. It translates to CASSLMSGTHSPLHF.

The rearrangement uses TRBV25-1 and TRBJ2-2, with a possible D match to TRBD2 (5 bases). Germline CDR1 is MGHDK and CDR2 is SYGVNS. V lost 6 bases and J 0 bases, leaving 11 bases between the germline ends. The CDR3 length is 15 residues. The CDR3 spells CASSEGGANTGELFF. The CDR3 DNA follows: TGTGCCAGCAGCGAGGGTGGGGCGAACACCGGGGAGCTGTTTTTT.

This clone showed up just a few times. The chain uses TRBV7-2 and TRBJ1-3, with a tentative D call TRBD1 (5 bases). Looked up from germline, CDR1 is SGHTA and CDR2 is FQGNSA. The V gene lost 5 bases and the J gene lost 0 bases, with 11 bases spanning the gap. The CDR3 covers 15 residues. The DNA of the CDR3 is TGTGCCAGCAGCCCGGGGACCTTCTCTGGAAACACCATATATTTT. This gives the protein CASSPGTFSGNTIYF.